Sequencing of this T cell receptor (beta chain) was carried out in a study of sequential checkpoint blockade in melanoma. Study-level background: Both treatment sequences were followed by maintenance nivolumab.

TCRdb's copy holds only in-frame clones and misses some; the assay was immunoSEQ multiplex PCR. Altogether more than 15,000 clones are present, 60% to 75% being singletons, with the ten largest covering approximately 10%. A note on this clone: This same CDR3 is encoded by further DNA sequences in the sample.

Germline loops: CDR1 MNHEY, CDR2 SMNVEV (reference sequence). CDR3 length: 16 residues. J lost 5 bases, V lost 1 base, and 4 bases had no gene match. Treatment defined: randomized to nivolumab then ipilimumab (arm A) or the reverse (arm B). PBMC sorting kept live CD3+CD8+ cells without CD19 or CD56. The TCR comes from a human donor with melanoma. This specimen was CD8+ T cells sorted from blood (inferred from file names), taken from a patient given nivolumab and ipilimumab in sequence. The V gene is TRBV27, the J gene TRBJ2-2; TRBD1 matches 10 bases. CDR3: CASSLWTGGGTGELFF. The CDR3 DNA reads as TGTGCCAGCAGTTTATGGACAGGGGGAGGAACCGGGGAGCTGTTTTTT.